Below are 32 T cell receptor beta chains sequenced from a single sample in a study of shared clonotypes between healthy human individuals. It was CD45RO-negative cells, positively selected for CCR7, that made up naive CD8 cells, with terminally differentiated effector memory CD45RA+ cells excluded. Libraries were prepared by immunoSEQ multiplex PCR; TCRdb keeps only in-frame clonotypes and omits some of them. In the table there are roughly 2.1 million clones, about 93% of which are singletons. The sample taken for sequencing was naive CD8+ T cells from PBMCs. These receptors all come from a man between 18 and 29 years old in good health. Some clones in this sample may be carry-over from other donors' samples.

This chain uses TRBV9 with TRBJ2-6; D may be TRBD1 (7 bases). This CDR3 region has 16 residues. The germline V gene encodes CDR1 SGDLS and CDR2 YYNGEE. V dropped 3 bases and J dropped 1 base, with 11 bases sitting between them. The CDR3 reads CASSATGRSGANVLTF. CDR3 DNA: TGTGCCAGCAGCGCGACAGGGAGGTCTGGGGCCAACGTCCTGACTTTC.

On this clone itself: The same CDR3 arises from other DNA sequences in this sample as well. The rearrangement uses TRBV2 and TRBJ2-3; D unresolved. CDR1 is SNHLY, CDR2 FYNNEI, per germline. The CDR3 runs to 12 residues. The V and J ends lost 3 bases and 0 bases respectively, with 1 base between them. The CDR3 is CASSDSTDTQYF. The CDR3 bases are TGTGCCAGCAGTGACAGCACAGATACGCAGTATTTT.

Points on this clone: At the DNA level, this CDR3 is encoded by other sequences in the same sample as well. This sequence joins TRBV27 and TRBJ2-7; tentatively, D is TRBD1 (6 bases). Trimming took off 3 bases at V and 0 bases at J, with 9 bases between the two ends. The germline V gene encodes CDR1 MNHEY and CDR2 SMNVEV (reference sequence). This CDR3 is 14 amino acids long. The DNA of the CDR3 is TGTGCCAGCAGTTTTAAGGACAGCTCCTACGAGCAGTACTTC. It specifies CASSFKDSSYEQYF.

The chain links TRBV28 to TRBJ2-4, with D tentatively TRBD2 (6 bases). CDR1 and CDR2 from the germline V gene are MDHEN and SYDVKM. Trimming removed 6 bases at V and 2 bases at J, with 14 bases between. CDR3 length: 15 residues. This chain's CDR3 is CASRRAGLTKNIQYF. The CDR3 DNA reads TGTGCCAGCAGGCGGGCGGGACTGACCAAAAACATTCAGTACTTC.

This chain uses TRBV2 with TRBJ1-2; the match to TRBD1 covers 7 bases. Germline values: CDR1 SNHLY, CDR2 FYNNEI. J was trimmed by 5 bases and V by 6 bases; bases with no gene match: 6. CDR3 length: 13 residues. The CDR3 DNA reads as TGTGCCAGCAGCGACAGGGACGTATATGGCTACACCTTC. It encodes CASSDRDVYGYTF.

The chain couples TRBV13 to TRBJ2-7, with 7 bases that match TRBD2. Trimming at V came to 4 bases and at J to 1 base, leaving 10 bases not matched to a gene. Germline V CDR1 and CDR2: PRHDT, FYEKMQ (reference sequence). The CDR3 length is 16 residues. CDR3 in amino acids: CASSYRLAQRSYEQYF. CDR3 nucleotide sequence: TGTGCCAGCAGCTACCGACTAGCACAAAGATCCTACGAGCAGTACTTC.

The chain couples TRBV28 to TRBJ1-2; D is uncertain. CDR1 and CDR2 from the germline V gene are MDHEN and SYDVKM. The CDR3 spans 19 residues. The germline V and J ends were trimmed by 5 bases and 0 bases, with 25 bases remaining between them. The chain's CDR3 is CASSPTESLGPSTNYGYTF. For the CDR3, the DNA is TGTGCCAGCAGTCCCACGGAATCCTTGGGCCCGTCGACTAACTATGGCTACACCTTC.

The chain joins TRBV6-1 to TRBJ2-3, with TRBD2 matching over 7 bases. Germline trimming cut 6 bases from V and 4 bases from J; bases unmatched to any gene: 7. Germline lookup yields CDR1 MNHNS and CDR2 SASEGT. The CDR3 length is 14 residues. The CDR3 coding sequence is TGTGCCAGCAGAGAGTGGGGGGGGGCAGATACGCAGTATTTT. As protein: CASREWGGADTQYF.

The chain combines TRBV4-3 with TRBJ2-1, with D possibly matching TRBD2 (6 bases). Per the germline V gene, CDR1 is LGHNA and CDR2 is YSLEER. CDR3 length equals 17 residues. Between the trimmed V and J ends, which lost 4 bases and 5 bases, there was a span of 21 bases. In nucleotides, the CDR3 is TGCGCCAGCAGCCGGACTAACAGACTAGTCGGTAACAATGAGCAGTTCTTC. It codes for CASSRTNRLVGNNEQFF.

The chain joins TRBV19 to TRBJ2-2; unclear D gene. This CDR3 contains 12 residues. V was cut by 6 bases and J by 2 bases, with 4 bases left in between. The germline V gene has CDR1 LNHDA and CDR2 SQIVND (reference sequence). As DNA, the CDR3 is TGTGCCAGTAGGAATAACACCGGGGAGCTGTTTTTT. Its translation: CASRNNTGELFF.

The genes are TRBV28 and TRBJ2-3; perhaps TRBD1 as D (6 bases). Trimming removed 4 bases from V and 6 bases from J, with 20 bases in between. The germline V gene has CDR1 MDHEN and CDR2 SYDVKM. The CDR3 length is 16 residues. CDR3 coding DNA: TGTGCCAGCAGTTGGGGGCACCCGAGGGTCATCGATACGCAGTATTTT. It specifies CASSWGHPRVIDTQYF.

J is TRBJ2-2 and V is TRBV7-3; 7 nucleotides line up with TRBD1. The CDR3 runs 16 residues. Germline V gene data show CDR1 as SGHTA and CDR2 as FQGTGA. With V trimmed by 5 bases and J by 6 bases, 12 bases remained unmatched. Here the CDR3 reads CASSPTRADRAGELFF. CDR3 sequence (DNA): TGTGCCAGCAGCCCAACCCGGGCCGACAGGGCCGGGGAGCTGTTTTTT.

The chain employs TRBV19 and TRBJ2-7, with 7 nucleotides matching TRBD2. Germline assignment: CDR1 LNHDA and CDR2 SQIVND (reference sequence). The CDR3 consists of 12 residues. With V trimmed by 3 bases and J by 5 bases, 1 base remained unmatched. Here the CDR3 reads CASSMRGNEQYF. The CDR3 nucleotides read TGTGCCAGTAGTATGCGGGGGAACGAGCAGTACTTC.

As DNA, the CDR3 is TGTGCCAGCAGTCCGGCAGCGGGACTAGCGACAGGGGATACGCAGTATTTT. Protein product: CASSPAAGLATGDTQYF. The chain has TRBV5-5 and TRBJ2-3; 10 bases are a match to TRBD2. The CDR3 is 17 amino acids. The germline V gene encodes CDR1 SGHKS and CDR2 YYEKEE (reference sequence). With V trimmed by 5 bases and J by 6 bases, 15 bases remained unmatched.

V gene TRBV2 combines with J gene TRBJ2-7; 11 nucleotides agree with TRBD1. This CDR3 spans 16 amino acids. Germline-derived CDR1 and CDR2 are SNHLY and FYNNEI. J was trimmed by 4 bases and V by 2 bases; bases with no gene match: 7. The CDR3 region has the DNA TGTGCCAGCAGTGAATTTATCGGGACAGGGGGATACGAGCAGTACTTC. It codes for CASSEFIGTGGYEQYF. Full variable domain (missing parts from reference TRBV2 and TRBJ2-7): EPEVTQTPSHQVTQMGQEVILRCVPISNHLYFYWYRQILGQKVEFLVSFYNNEISEKSEIFDDQFSVERPDGSNFTLKIRSTKLEDSAMYFCASSEFIGTGGYEQYFGPGTRLTVT.

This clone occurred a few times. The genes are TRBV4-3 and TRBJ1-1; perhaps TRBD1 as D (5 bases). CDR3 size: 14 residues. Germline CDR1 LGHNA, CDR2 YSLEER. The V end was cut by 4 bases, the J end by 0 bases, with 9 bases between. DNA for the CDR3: TGCGCCAGCAGCCCGACAGCTTTGAACACTGAAGCTTTCTTT. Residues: CASSPTALNTEAFF.

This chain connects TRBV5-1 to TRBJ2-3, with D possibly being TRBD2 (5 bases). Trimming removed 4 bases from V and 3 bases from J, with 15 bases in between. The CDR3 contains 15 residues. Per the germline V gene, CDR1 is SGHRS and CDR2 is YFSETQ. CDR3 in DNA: TGCGCCAGCAGCGCGGGTCTGAGTGGGACAGATACGCAGTATTTT. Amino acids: CASSAGLSGTDTQYF.

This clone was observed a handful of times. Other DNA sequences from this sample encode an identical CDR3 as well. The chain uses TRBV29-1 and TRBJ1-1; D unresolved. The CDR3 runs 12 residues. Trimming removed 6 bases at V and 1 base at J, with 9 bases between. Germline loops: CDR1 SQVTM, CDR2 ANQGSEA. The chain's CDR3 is CSVEEGNTEAFF. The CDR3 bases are TGCAGCGTCGAGGAAGGGAACACTGAAGCTTTCTTT.

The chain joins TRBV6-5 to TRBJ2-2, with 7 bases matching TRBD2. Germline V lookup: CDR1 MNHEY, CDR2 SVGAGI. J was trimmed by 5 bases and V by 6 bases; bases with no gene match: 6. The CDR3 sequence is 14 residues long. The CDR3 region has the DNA TGTGCCAGCAGCATATTGGGGGGGACCGGGGAGCTGTTTTTT. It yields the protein CASSILGGTGELFF.

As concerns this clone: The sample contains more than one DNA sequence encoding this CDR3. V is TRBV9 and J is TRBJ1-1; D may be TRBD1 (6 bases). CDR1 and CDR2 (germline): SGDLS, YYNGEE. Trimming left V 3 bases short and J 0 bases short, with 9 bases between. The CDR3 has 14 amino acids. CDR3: CASSETGLNTEAFF. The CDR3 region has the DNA TGTGCCAGCAGCGAAACAGGGCTGAACACTGAAGCTTTCTTT.

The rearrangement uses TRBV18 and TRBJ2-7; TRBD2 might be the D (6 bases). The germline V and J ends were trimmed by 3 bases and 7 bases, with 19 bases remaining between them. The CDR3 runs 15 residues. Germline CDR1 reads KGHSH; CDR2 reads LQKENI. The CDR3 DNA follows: TGTGCCAGCTCACCGTCGGAGGGTTCCATTGGGGAGCAGTACTTC. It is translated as CASSPSEGSIGEQYF.

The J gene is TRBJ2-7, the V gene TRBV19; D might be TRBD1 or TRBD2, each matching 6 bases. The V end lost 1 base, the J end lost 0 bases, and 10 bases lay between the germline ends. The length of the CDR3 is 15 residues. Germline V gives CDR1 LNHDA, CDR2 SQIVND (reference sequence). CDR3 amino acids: CASSIVGGYSYEQYF. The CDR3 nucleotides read TGTGCCAGTAGTATAGTGGGGGGCTACTCCTACGAGCAGTACTTC.

The CDR3 is CASSRPGTGTYEQYF. Written as DNA, the CDR3 is TGCGCCAGCAGCCGACCCGGGACAGGGACCTACGAGCAGTACTTC. The chain recombines TRBV4-1 with TRBJ2-7, with 9 bases matching TRBD1. Germline values: CDR1 MGHRA, CDR2 YSYEKL. V shed 4 bases and J 2 bases; nucleotides not matched to a gene: 6. There are 15 residues in the CDR3.

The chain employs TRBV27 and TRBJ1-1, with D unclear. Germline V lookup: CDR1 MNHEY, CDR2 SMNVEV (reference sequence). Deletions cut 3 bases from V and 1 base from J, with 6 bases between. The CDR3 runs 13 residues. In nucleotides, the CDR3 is TGTGCCAGCAGTTTCCAGCCGAACACTGAAGCTTTCTTT. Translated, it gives CASSFQPNTEAFF.

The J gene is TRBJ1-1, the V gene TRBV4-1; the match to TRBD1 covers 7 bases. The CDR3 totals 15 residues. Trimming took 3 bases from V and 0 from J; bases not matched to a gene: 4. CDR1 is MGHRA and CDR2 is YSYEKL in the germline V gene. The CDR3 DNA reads TGCGCCAGCAGCCACTCGGACAGGATGAACACTGAAGCTTTCTTT. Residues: CASSHSDRMNTEAFF.

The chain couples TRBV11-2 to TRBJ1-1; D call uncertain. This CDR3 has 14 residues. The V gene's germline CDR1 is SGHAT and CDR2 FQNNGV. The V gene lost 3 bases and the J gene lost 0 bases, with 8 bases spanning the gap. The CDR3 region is CASSFPYLNTEAFF. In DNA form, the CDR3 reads TGTGCCAGCAGCTTCCCATACTTGAACACTGAAGCTTTCTTT.

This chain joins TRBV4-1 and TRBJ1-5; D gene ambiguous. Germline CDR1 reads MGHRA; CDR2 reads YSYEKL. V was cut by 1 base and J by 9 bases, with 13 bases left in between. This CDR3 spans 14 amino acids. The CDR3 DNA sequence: TGCGCCAGCAGCCAAGTTCCGGGTCCGCGGCCCCAGCATTTT. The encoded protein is CASSQVPGPRPQHF.

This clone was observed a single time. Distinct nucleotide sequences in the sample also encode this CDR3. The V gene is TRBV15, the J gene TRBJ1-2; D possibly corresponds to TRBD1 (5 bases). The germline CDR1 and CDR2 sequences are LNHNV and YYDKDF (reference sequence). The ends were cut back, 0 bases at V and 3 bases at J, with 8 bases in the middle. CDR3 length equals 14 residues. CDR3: CATSRDRGDYGYTF. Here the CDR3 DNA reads TGTGCCACCAGCAGAGATCGGGGGGACTATGGCTACACCTTC.

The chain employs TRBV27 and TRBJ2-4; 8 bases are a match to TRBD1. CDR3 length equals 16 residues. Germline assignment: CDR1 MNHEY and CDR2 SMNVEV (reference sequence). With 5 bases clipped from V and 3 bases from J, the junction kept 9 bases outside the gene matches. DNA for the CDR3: TGTGCCAGCAGTCTCCAGGGGGCCAGGGGCAAAAACATTCAGTACTTC. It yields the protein CASSLQGARGKNIQYF.

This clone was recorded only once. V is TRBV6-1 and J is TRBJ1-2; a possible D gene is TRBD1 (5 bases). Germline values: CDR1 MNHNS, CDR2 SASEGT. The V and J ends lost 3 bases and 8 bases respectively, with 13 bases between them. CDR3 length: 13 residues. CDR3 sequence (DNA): TGTGCCAGCAGTGAGAGGGACGTAGGGGGCTACACCTTC. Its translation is CASSERDVGGYTF.

The CDR3 DNA follows: TGTGCCAGCAACATAGCGGGAGGTAGCGAGCAGTACTTC. Protein sequence: CASNIAGGSEQYF. The rearrangement links TRBV27 to TRBJ2-7, with TRBD2 matching over 10 bases. CDR3 length equals 13 residues. Germline loops: CDR1 MNHEY, CDR2 SMNVEV (reference sequence). The ends lost 7 bases at V and 6 bases at J; junction bases unmatched: 6.

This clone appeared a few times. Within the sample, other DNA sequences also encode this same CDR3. CDR3 amino acids: CASSVAGTGGTEAFF. The CDR3 DNA sequence: TGTGCCAGCAGCGTAGCCGGGACAGGGGGTACTGAAGCTTTCTTT. V is TRBV9 and J is TRBJ1-1; 11 bases fit TRBD1. Trimming took 0 bases from V and 5 from J; bases not matched to a gene: 3. CDR3 length: 15 residues. Per germline, CDR1 SGDLS and CDR2 YYNGEE.